These 10 T cell receptor beta chains were all obtained from the same sample, sequenced in a study of shared clonotypes between healthy human individuals. The repertoire was sequenced with immunoSEQ multiplex PCR; TCRdb's copy has only in-frame clones and lacks some. The sample consists of about 710,000 clones, roughly 72% of them appearing once. Sequencing was performed on memory CD4+ T cells sorted from blood. The subset denotes: CD45RA-negative fraction. The receptors were gathered from a woman in her 30s in good health.

The gene calls are TRBV18 and TRBJ1-1; weak D call: TRBD1 (6 bases). Between the trimmed V and J ends, which lost 5 bases and 0 bases, there was a span of 10 bases. Germline V gene lookup returns CDR1 KGHSH and CDR2 LQKENI. The CDR3 extends over 14 amino acids. The CDR3: CASSAQGMNTEAFF. In DNA, the CDR3 is TGTGCCAGCTCAGCGCAGGGGATGAACACTGAAGCTTTCTTT. Together with reference TRBV18 and TRBJ1-1, the CDR3 gives the full variable domain: NAGVMQNPRHLVRRRGQEARLRCSPMKGHSHVYWYRQLPEEGLKFMVYLQKENIIDESGMPKERFSAEFPKEGPSILRIQQVVRGDSAAYFCASSAQGMNTEAFFGQGTRLTVV.

This clone was counted once. The genes are TRBV27 and TRBJ2-7; D is undetermined. Looked up from germline, CDR1 is MNHEY and CDR2 is SMNVEV (reference sequence). The CDR3 is made up of 12 amino acids. V was cut by 1 base and J by 3 bases, with 4 bases left in between. CDR3 coding DNA: TGTGCCAGCAGTTTATATCGCTACGAGCAGTACTTC. This translates into CASSLYRYEQYF.

This clone was observed a few times. The rearrangement joins TRBV6-6 to TRBJ1-1; D possibly corresponds to TRBD1 (5 bases). The CDR3 has 14 residues. V dropped 6 bases and J dropped 5 bases, with 16 bases sitting between them. Germline V gene lookup returns CDR1 MNHNY and CDR2 SVGAGI (reference sequence). The CDR3, as DNA: TGTGCCAGCAGCCTAGGACAAATTAATACTGAAGCTTTCTTT. Translating it yields CASSLGQINTEAFF.

Regarding this clone: This CDR3 is also generated by other DNA sequences in the sample. J is TRBJ2-5 and V is TRBV6-1, with D perhaps TRBD2 (5 bases). Germline V lookup: CDR1 MNHNS, CDR2 SASEGT. V was cut by 0 bases and J by 5 bases, with 7 bases left in between. The CDR3 spans 13 residues. CDR3 amino acids: CASSEARGETQYF. In nucleotides, the CDR3 is TGTGCCAGCAGTGAAGCCCGGGGTGAGACCCAGTACTTC.

This clone was seen more than once but under ten times. This rearrangement joins TRBV2 to TRBJ2-7; D is unclear. Per the germline V gene, CDR1 is SNHLY and CDR2 is FYNNEI. The V end lost 0 bases, the J end lost 3 bases, and 3 bases lay between the germline ends. CDR3 length: 12 residues. The CDR3 is CASSEAFYEQYF. CDR3 nucleotides: TGTGCCAGCAGTGAAGCGTTCTACGAGCAGTACTTC.

V usage is TRBV18 and J usage is TRBJ1-4; possibly TRBD1 for D (5 bases). Germline assignment: CDR1 KGHSH and CDR2 LQKENI. Trimming took 2 bases from V and 3 from J, leaving 19 bases between them. The CDR3 consists of 18 residues. CDR3 sequence: CASSPTPITTAANEKLFF. The DNA for the CDR3 is TGTGCCAGCTCACCAACGCCGATAACGACAGCTGCTAATGAAAAACTGTTTTTT.

The V call is TRBV5-1, the J call TRBJ2-2; TRBD1 agrees at 9 bases. This CDR3 spans 18 amino acids. V dropped 4 bases and J dropped 6; count of bases not matched to a gene: 16. Germline CDR1 and CDR2: SGHRS and YFSETQ. The CDR3 loop is CASSTLQGARSDAGELFF. In DNA, the CDR3 is TGCGCCAGCAGCACCTTACAGGGGGCGAGGTCCGACGCCGGGGAGCTGTTTTTT.

To note about this clone: The junction differs from germline at one of its ends, possibly a read error. This sequence joins TRBV5-8 and TRBJ1-4; D is undetermined. Germline V lookup: CDR1 SGHTS, CDR2 YDEGEE. The CDR3 is made up of 13 amino acids. This chain's CDR3 is CSTTGNHVGKLFF. For the CDR3, the DNA is TGCTCGACGACCGGGAATCATGTAGGAAAACTGTTTTTT.

V usage is TRBV11-2 and J usage is TRBJ1-3; no clear D. The germline gives CDR1 SGHAT, CDR2 FQNNGV. The CDR3 sequence is 16 residues long. V lost 1 base, J lost 0 bases, and 10 bases lay in between. The CDR3 protein is CASSLGVLNSGNTIYF. The CDR3 DNA follows: TGTGCCAGCAGCTTAGGCGTCCTTAACTCTGGAAACACCATATATTTT. The entire variable domain, with the rest obtained from reference TRBV11-2 and TRBJ1-3, is as follows: EAGVAQSPRYKIIEKRQSVAFWCNPISGHATLYWYQQILGQGPKLLIQFQNNGVVDDSQLPKDRFSAERLKGVDSTLKIQPAKLEDSAVYLCASSLGVLNSGNTIYFGEGSWLTVV.

This clone appeared a few times. Other nucleotide sequences in the sample specify the same CDR3. V is TRBV7-3 and J is TRBJ1-1; unclear D gene. V was cut by 4 bases and J by 3 bases, with 9 bases left in between. CDR1 is SGHTA and CDR2 is FQGTGA in the germline V gene. The CDR3 sequence is 13 residues long. The CDR3 nucleotides read TGTGCCAGCAGCTCCCAAAGGGACACTGAAGCTTTCTTT. Translating gives CASSSQRDTEAFF.